The next 5 T cell receptor beta chains were all read from a single sample in a study of response to subunit inactivated influenza vaccine. TCRdb analysed the RT-PCR reads with MiXCR anew, one entry per CDR3 protein. The table shows 200,000 to 250,000 distinct CDR3 sequences, with 12% occurring only once. Source: non-naive T cells sorted from PBMCs, taken less than 15 days before vaccination. These TCRs come from a man aged 45-65 years who received an inactivated influenza vaccine.

The rearrangement links TRBV5-1 to TRBJ2-2; TRBD1 agrees at 8 bases. This CDR3 comprises 15 residues. After removal of 4 bases from V and 2 bases from J, the junction contained 4 bases not matched to a gene. CDR1 is SGHRS and CDR2 is YFSETQ in the germline V gene. CDR3 in amino acids: CASSQQGDNTGELFF. The CDR3 DNA is TGCGCCAGCAGCCAACAGGGGGATAACACCGGGGAGCTGTTTTTT.

This clonotype has only a few counts. The gene calls are TRBV29-1 and TRBJ1-2, with TRBD1 matching over 7 bases. V was pared by 8 bases and J by 4 bases, with 4 bases of the junction left unmatched. Germline V gene sequence: CDR1 SQVTM, CDR2 ANQGSEA. This CDR3 comprises 11 residues. This CDR3 is CSIRDSYGYTF. Written as DNA, the CDR3 is TGCAGCATCCGGGACAGCTATGGCTACACCTTC. Looking up the rest from reference TRBV29-1 and TRBJ1-2 gives the full variable domain: SAVISQKPSRDICQRGTSLTIQCQVDSQVTMMFWYRQQPGQSLTLIATANQGSEATYESGFVIDKFPISRPNLTFSTLTVSNMSPEDSSIYLCSIRDSYGYTFGSGTRLTVV.

This clonotype was observed at least ten times. V is TRBV6-5 and J is TRBJ1-3; no definite D call. V lost 3 bases, J lost 0 bases, and 18 bases lay in between. Looked up from germline, CDR1 is MNHEY and CDR2 is SVGAGI. The CDR3 has 18 amino acids. In nucleotides, the CDR3 is TGTGCCAGCAGTTATTCCACTATAGCAGAGAACTCTGGAAACACCATATATTTT. It codes for CASSYSTIAENSGNTIYF.

This clonotype was recorded at least ten times. The CDR3 loop reads CSARDRASGATGELFF. In nucleotides, the CDR3 is TGCAGTGCTAGAGATCGGGCTAGCGGGGCCACCGGGGAGCTGTTTTTT. This chain joins TRBV20-1 and TRBJ2-2; 9 nucleotides align to TRBD2. J gave up 4 bases and V 0 bases, and 6 bases lay outside the gene matches. The CDR3 totals 16 residues. From germline, CDR1 is DFQATT and CDR2 SNEGSKA (reference sequence).

The chain recombines TRBV12-3 or TRBV12-4 with TRBJ2-1; 7 bases are a match to TRBD1. Trimming took 4 bases from V and 10 from J; bases not matched to a gene: 13. This CDR3 region has 15 residues. The CDR3 reads CASSYSGQPGKEQFF. The CDR3 region has the DNA TGTGCCAGCAGTTACTCGGGACAGCCAGGGAAGGAGCAGTTCTTC.